This is a list of T cell receptor beta chains from one sample in a study of blood T cell repertoires in COVID-19. Profiling relied on immunoSEQ multiplex PCR, and the TCRdb table lists in-frame clones only, not all of them. The sample carries roughly 300,000 clones, around 84% recorded once. Sequenced material: PBMCs or T cells enriched from blood (not recorded which). Receptors were obtained from a woman aged 50 to 65 who had recovered from COVID-19. Both conserved end residues are part of each CDR3. The order of the fields is J gene, V gene, clone size, CDR3 length, D gene, CDR3 DNA, CDR3 protein. A D gene is named only where the DNA matches it firmly. Rows give clone size only sometimes, using once, few, many, or a class for an expanded clone.

TRBJ1-3 | TRBV7-2 | few | 17 | - | TGTGCCAGCAGCTGGGGCAATAGGGTAAACTCTGGAAACACCATATATTTT | CASSWGNRVNSGNTIYF
TRBJ2-1 | TRBV5-1 | - | 16 | TRBD2 | TGCGCCAGCAGCCATAGTCTCGCGGGGGGCCCGCATGAGCAGTTCTTC | CASSHSLAGGPHEQFF
TRBJ1-6 | TRBV25-1 | - | 14 | - | TGTGCCAGCACCAGGGGTGGCCAGAATTCACCCCTCCACTTT | CASTRGGQNSPLHF
TRBJ1-1 | TRBV5-4 | - | 15 | - | TGTGCCAGCAGCCGGGCTAGGGGGGGGAACACTGAAGCTTTCTTT | CASSRARGGNTEAFF
TRBJ1-2 | TRBV19 | few | 15 | TRBD1 | TGTGCCAGTAGTATAGATCTCCGGGACAGCTATGGCTACACCTTC | CASSIDLRDSYGYTF
TRBJ2-1 | TRBV7-8 | once | 17 | TRBD2 | TGTGCCAGCAGCTATAGGGTAGCGGGGGGGCCTGCCTATGAGCAGTTCTTC | CASSYRVAGGPAYEQFF
TRBJ2-2 | TRBV12-3/TRBV12-4 | - | 12 | - | TGTGCCAGCAGTTTAACGGTCGGGGAGCTGTTTTTT | CASSLTVGELFF
TRBJ2-7 | TRBV11-2 | - | 11 | - | TGTGCCAGCAGCTTAGCAGTCGAGCAGTACTTC | CASSLAVEQYF
TRBJ1-3 | TRBV7-2 | - | 16 | - | TGTGCCAGCAGCCGTAACGCGGCAGGGACTGGAAACACCATATATTTT | CASSRNAAGTGNTIYF
TRBJ2-7 | TRBV24-1 | - | 14 | TRBD1 | TGTGCCCCACCACCAGGGGGATCAACCTACGAGCAGTACTTC | CAPPPGGSTYEQYF
TRBJ1-1 | TRBV9 | once | 14 | - | TGTGCCAGCAGCGTAGTCGGGTTCAACGGAGAAGCTTTCTTT | CASSVVGFNGEAFF
TRBJ1-6 | TRBV30 | few | 11 | - | TGTGCCTGGAGTGTGAATCTTGACTTCTACTTT | CAWSVNLDFYF
TRBJ1-1 | TRBV6-5 | - | 14 | - | TGTGCCATCCAACAGGAGCCACAGAACACTGAAGCTTTCTTT | CAIQQEPQNTEAFF
TRBJ1-2 | TRBV7-9 | - | 14 | - | TGTGCCAGCAGCCTAACGGGAGGCAGGGACGGCTACACCTTC | CASSLTGGRDGYTF